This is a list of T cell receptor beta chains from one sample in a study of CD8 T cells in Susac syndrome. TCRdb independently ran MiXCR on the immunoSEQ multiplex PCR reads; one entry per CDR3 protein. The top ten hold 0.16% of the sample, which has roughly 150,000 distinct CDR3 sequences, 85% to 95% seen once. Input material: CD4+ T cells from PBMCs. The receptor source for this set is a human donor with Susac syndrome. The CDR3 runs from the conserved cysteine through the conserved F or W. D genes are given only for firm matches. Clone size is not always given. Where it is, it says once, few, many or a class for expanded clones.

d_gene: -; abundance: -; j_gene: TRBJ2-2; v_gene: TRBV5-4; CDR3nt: TGTGCCAGCAGCGGAGCCGGGCCGATCACCGGGGAGCTGTTTTTT; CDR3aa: CASSGAGPITGELFF
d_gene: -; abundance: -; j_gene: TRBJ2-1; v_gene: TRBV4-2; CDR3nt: TGTGCCAGCAGCCAAGTAGTAGGGGAGCAGTTCTTC; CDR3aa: CASSQVVGEQFF
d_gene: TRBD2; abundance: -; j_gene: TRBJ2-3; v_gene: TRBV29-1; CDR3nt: TGCAGCTTCGGACTAGCGACAGATACGCAGTATTTT; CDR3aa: CSFGLATDTQYF
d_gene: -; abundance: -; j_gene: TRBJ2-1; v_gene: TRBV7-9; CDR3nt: TGTGCCAGCAACTTTCACCGGGGAAGGGACAATGAGCAGTTCTTC; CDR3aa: CASNFHRGRDNEQFF
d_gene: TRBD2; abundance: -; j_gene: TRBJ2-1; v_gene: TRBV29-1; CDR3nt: TGCAGCTCGCATCGGGGGGGGAAGAATGAGCAGTTCTTC; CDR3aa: CSSHRGGKNEQFF
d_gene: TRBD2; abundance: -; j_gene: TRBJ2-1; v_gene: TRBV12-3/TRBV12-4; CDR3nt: TGTGCCAGCAGTCCTTACGAGCGGGGGGATTATGAGCAGTTCTTC; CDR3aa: CASSPYERGDYEQFF
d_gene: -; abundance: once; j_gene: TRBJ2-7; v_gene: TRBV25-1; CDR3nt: TGTGCCAGCAGGGGCAGAACCTACGAGCAGTACTTC; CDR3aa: CASRGRTYEQYF
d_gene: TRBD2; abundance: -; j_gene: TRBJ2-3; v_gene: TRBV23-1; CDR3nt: TGCGCCAGCAGTCACCAACCCGGGATAGCGGGGGTGACAGATACGCAGTATTTT; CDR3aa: CASSHQPGIAGVTDTQYF
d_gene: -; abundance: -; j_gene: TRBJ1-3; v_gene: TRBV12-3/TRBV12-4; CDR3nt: TGTGCCAGCAGTTTCGACAGGAGCAGCTCTGGAAACACCATATATTTT; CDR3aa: CASSFDRSSSGNTIYF
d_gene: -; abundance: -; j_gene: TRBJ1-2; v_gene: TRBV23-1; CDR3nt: TGCGCCAGCAGTACAGGCTGGGGGGCTAACTATGGCTACACCTTC; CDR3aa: CASSTGWGANYGYTF
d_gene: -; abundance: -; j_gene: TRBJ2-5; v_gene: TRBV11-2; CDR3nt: TGTGCCAGCAAGGGACTTCCTCAAGAGACCCAGTACTTC; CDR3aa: CASKGLPQETQYF
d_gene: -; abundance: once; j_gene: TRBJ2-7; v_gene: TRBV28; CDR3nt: TGTGCCAGCAGTGGCGGAGTTTCCTACGAGCAGTACTTC; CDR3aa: CASSGGVSYEQYF
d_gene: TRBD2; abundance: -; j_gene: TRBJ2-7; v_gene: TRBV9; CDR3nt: TGTGCCAGCAGCGTAGGAGTGACGGGGGGACTACTCTACGAGCAGTACTTC; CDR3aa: CASSVGVTGGLLYEQYF
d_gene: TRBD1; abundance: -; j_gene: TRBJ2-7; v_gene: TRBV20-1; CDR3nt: TGCAGTGCTAGTGGGGACAGGGCCTACGAGCAGTACTTC; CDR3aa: CSASGDRAYEQYF
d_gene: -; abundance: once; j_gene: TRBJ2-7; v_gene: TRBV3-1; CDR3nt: TGTGCCAGCAGCCAAGGTGGTAGCAAGAGTTCCTACGAGCAGTACTTC; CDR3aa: CASSQGGSKSSYEQYF
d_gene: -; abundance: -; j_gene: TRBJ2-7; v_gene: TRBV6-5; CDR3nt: TGTGCCACTCACGGTCCCGACTACGAGCAGTACTTC; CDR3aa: CATHGPDYEQYF
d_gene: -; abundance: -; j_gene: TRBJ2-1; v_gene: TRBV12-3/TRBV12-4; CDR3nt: TGTGCCAGCAGTTTATTGGGGGGGCCCTCCTACAATGAGCAGTTCTTC; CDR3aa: CASSLLGGPSYNEQFF